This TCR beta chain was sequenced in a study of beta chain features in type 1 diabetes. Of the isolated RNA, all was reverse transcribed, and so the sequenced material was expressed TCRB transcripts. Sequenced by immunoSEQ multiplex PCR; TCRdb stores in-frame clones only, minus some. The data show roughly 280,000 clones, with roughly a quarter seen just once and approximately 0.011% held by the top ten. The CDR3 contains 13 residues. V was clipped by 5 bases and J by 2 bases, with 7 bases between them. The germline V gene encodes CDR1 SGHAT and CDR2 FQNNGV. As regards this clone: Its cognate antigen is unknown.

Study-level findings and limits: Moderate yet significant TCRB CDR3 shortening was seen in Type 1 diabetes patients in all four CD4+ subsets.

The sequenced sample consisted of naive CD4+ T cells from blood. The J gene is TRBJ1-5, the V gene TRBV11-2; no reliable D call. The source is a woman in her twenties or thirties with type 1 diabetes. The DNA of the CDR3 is TGTGCCAGCAGCATCAGCGGCAATCAGCCCCAGCATTTT. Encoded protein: CASSISGNQPQHF.